The 22 T cell receptor beta chains in this list originate from one sample, sequenced in a study of blood T cell repertoires in COVID-19. Here immunoSEQ multiplex PCR was the method, and the copy in TCRdb shows in-frame clones only, minus some. This table has some 220,000 clones, around 86% appearing once. Material: PBMCs or T cells enriched from blood (not recorded which). The receptors derive from a woman in her 40s with acute COVID-19.

V and J are TRBV6-5 and TRBJ1-2; D is ambiguous. The V end was cut by 0 bases, the J end by 2 bases, with 13 bases between. CDR1 and CDR2 (germline): MNHEY, SVGAGI. This CDR3 has 16 residues. DNA of the CDR3: TGTGCCAGCAGTTACTCGATTTACAGCCTCAACTATGGCTACACCTTC. It codes for CASSYSIYSLNYGYTF.

This clone showed up just once. This rearrangement joins TRBV4-3 to TRBJ1-6; the D is unclear. Germline loops: CDR1 LGHNA, CDR2 YSLEER. Trimming removed 4 bases at V and 3 bases at J, with 13 bases between. CDR3 length equals 16 residues. The CDR3 DNA reads TGCGCCAGCAGCCGAGCGCGGGCAGGCTATAATTCACCCCTCCACTTT. Translation gives CASSRARAGYNSPLHF.

This sequence joins TRBV18 and TRBJ1-1; D gene ambiguous. The ends were cut back, 3 bases at V and 1 base at J, with 12 bases in the middle. CDR1 is KGHSH and CDR2 is LQKENI in the germline V gene. The CDR3 extends over 15 amino acids. The CDR3 nucleotides are TGTGCCAGCTCACCCACCGTGGCAGGGAACACTGAAGCTTTCTTT. Protein sequence: CASSPTVAGNTEAFF.

The chain links TRBV19 to TRBJ2-1; 8 bases fit TRBD2. The CDR3 contains 15 residues. CDR1 and CDR2 (germline): LNHDA, SQIVND (reference sequence). V trimming: 1 base; J trimming: 4 bases; junction bases outside the gene matches: 3. The CDR3 DNA is TGTGCCAGTAGTATAGTTTTAGCGGGATACAATGAGCAGTTCTTC. Protein product: CASSIVLAGYNEQFF.

V usage is TRBV6-1 and J usage is TRBJ1-5; the D gene is possibly TRBD1 (5 bases). Trimming stripped 4 bases from V and 2 bases from J, with 24 bases between. The CDR3 is 19 residues long. In germline, CDR1 is MNHNS, CDR2 SASEGT. CDR3 in DNA: TGTGCCAGCAGTGGCCGGCCTGGATTCCAGGGAAGGGGCAATCAGCCCCAGCATTTT. Residues: CASSGRPGFQGRGNQPQHF.

The chain carries TRBV19 and TRBJ1-5; D is possibly TRBD1 (6 bases). Looked up from germline, CDR1 is LNHDA and CDR2 is SQIVND (reference sequence). CDR3 length: 15 residues. The V and J ends lost 3 bases and 2 bases respectively, with 11 bases between them. The CDR3 nucleotides read TGTGCCAGTAGTATTGCCAGGGGAGGCAATCAGCCCCAGCATTTT. Encoded protein: CASSIARGGNQPQHF.

The chain couples TRBV7-9 to TRBJ2-2; D unclear. The germline V and J ends were trimmed by 5 bases and 5 bases, with 15 bases remaining between them. CDR3 size: 15 residues. The germline V gene encodes CDR1 SEHNR and CDR2 FQNEAQ (reference sequence). The CDR3 sequence: CASSTRSGITGELFF. CDR3 coding DNA: TGTGCCAGCAGCACAAGATCAGGAATTACCGGGGAGCTGTTTTTT.

This clone has only one observation. This chain joins TRBV27 and TRBJ1-6; D might be TRBD1 (6 bases). V gave up 7 bases and J gave up 7 bases, with 17 bases separating them. From germline, CDR1 is MNHEY and CDR2 SMNVEV (reference sequence). The CDR3 contains 15 residues. The CDR3 loop is CASTLLTGGNSPLHF. The CDR3 coding sequence is TGTGCCAGCACCCTCCTGACAGGAGGAAATTCACCCCTCCACTTT.

This clone was detected a few times. J is TRBJ1-2 and V is TRBV27, with D unclear. CDR3 length: 13 amino acids. V was shortened by 3 bases and J by 0 bases, with 5 bases between the two germline ends. Germline assignment: CDR1 MNHEY and CDR2 SMNVEV (reference sequence). CDR3 bases: TGTGCCAGCAGTTTCACTGCTAACTATGGCTACACCTTC. Its protein product is CASSFTANYGYTF.

This chain joins TRBV4-3 and TRBJ2-1; maybe TRBD1 (6 bases). The CDR3 covers 12 residues. Germline CDR1 reads LGHNA; CDR2 reads YSLEER. V lost 5 bases to trimming and J lost 7 bases, with 9 bases between them. This chain's CDR3 is CASSGQKNEQFF. The CDR3 DNA reads TGCGCCAGCAGCGGACAGAAGAATGAGCAGTTCTTC.

CDR3 in amino acids: CASSVGTSYGEAFF. The DNA for the CDR3 is TGTGCCAGCAGCGTCGGGACATCATATGGTGAAGCTTTCTTT. The rearrangement joins TRBV9 to TRBJ1-1; tentatively, D is TRBD1 (6 bases). Per germline, CDR1 SGDLS and CDR2 YYNGEE. The CDR3 has 14 amino acids. V was clipped by 2 bases and J by 7 bases, with 15 bases between them.

The chain recombines TRBV7-8 with TRBJ1-2; 7 bases align to TRBD1. Germline CDR1 SGHVS, CDR2 FQNEAQ. V trimming: 2 bases; J trimming: 0 bases; junction bases outside the gene matches: 6. CDR3 length: 16 amino acids. CDR3 amino acids: CASSLLSRGPNYGYTF. CDR3 bases: TGTGCCAGCAGCTTACTAAGTAGGGGGCCTAACTATGGCTACACCTTC.

The table lists this clone with a few counts. V is TRBV21-1 and J is TRBJ1-6. TRBV21-1 is given as a pseudogene. The CDR3 covers 17 residues. This CDR3 is CASRDGVLSSYNSPLHF. DNA of the CDR3: TGTGCCAGCAGAGACGGGGTCCTAAGCTCCTATAATTCACCCCTCCACTTT.

The chain recombines TRBV27 with TRBJ1-1; D might be TRBD1 (5 bases). This CDR3 spans 13 amino acids. The V gene lost 2 bases and the J gene lost 8 bases, with 12 bases spanning the gap. Germline V CDR1 and CDR2: MNHEY, SMNVEV (reference sequence). This CDR3 reads CASSLTVNREAFF. The CDR3 nucleotides read TGTGCCAGCAGTTTAACTGTAAACAGGGAAGCTTTCTTT.

The rearrangement links TRBV12-3 or TRBV12-4 to TRBJ1-2; D gene ambiguous. The ends were cut back, 1 base at V and 3 bases at J, with 6 bases in the middle. The CDR3 totals 13 residues. Here the CDR3 DNA reads TGTGCCAGCAGTTTAGTCAGCGACTATGGCTACACCTTC. This codes for CASSLVSDYGYTF.

This clone was detected many times. This chain connects TRBV3-1 (or the pseudogene TRBV3-2) to TRBJ1-1; the match to TRBD1 covers 10 bases. Germline CDR1 is LGHDT and CDR2 is YNNKEL (reference sequence). The trim removed 8 bases at V and 6 bases at J, leaving 18 bases unmatched. This CDR3 is 17 amino acids long. The CDR3 coding sequence is TGTGCCAGCGGTTCGAGGCTACACGGGACAGGGGATCCTGAAGCTTTCTTT. This sequence encodes CASGSRLHGTGDPEAFF.

This chain connects TRBV7-2 to TRBJ2-7, with 7 bases that match TRBD1. Germline-derived CDR1 and CDR2 are SGHTA and FQGNSA. V lost 2 bases and J lost 3; bases outside the gene matches: 10. The length of the CDR3 is 16 residues. CDR3 DNA sequence: TGTGCCAGCAGCTTAATTCTTGGGACAGAGCTCTACGAGCAGTACTTC. This sequence encodes CASSLILGTELYEQYF. Full variable domain (outside the CDR3, taken from reference TRBV7-2 and TRBJ2-7): GAGVSQSPSNKVTEKGKDVELRCDPISGHTALYWYRQSLGQGLEFLIYFQGNSAPDKSGLPSDRFSAERTGGSVSTLTIQRTQQEDSAVYLCASSLILGTELYEQYFGPGTRLTVT.

The CDR3 loop is CASRRESKNSPLHF. The DNA for the CDR3 is TGTGCCAGCAGACGGGAAAGCAAAAATTCACCCCTCCACTTT. The chain has TRBV13 and TRBJ1-6; D uncertain. Trimming took 6 bases from V and 7 from J, leaving 13 bases between them. The CDR3 runs 14 residues. Germline loops: CDR1 PRHDT, CDR2 FYEKMQ (reference sequence).

The chain couples TRBV7-3 to TRBJ2-3; 7 positions agree with TRBD2. CDR1 SGHTA and CDR2 FQGTGA come from the germline V gene. V shed 4 bases, J shed 0 bases, and the junction held 10 bases outside the gene matches. The CDR3 contains 17 residues. The CDR3 DNA follows: TGTGCCAGCAGCTCCAAGATACTAGCGCTAAGCACAGATACGCAGTATTTT. Its protein product is CASSSKILALSTDTQYF.

This rearrangement joins TRBV10-3 to TRBJ2-7, with TRBD1 identical over 7 bases. The CDR3 runs to 13 residues. The trim removed 6 bases at V and 1 base at J, leaving 3 bases unmatched. The germline gives CDR1 ENHRY, CDR2 SYGVKD. The CDR3 sequence: CAISRGQSYEQYV. The CDR3 DNA is TGTGCCATCAGCCGGGGACAGTCCTACGAGCAGTACGTC.

This clone was seen a handful of times. The V and J genes are TRBV19 and TRBJ1-1; TRBD1 might be the D (6 bases). The CDR3 totals 16 residues. CDR1 is LNHDA and CDR2 is SQIVND in the germline V gene (reference sequence). The germline V and J ends were trimmed by 6 bases and 3 bases, with 20 bases remaining between them. The CDR3 sequence is CASRPRDTETYTEAFF. CDR3 coding DNA: TGTGCCAGTAGACCCCGGGACACTGAGACATACACTGAAGCTTTCTTT.

The rearrangement links TRBV5-4 to TRBJ2-2, with a weak D call TRBD2 (6 bases). Germline loops: CDR1 SGHNT, CDR2 YYREEE (reference sequence). CDR3 size: 15 residues. V was shortened by 4 bases and J by 1 base, with 11 bases between the two germline ends. The CDR3 DNA follows: TGTGCCAGCAGCCCCGGGGGAAAGAACACCGGGGAGCTGTTTTTT. Its translation: CASSPGGKNTGELFF.